This T cell receptor (beta chain) was recovered during a study of shared clonotypes between healthy human individuals. TCRdb keeps only in-frame clones here, not all; method: immunoSEQ multiplex PCR. The table has about 480,000 clones, 60% to 80% seen once. This clone was seen a handful of times. Germline assignment: CDR1 MNHNS and CDR2 SASEGT. With 1 base clipped from V and 5 bases from J, the junction kept 11 bases outside the gene matches. The CDR3 is 17 residues long. Source material: PBMCs. This clonotype originated in a woman aged 40 to 50 in good health. Some clones in this sample may be carry-over from other donors' samples. This chain joins TRBV6-1 and TRBJ2-7; 10 nucleotides match TRBD2. CDR3 loop: CASSEERGSGRGNEQYF. The DNA of the CDR3 is TGTGCCAGCAGTGAAGAAAGAGGGAGCGGGAGGGGGAACGAGCAGTACTTC.